This T cell receptor (beta chain) derives from a study of circulating and synovial CD4+ cells in juvenile arthritis. Broader study findings: Diversity here was lower than in bulk blood CD4 cells. CPL and bulk CD4 samples differed at least tenfold in T cell genomes.

Turning to this clone: Its specificity is not known.

Donors were patients with active juvenile idiopathic arthritis. There are 10 residues in the CDR3. The germline V gene has CDR1 DFQATT and CDR2 SNEGSKA (reference sequence). V was clipped by 6 bases and J by 11 bases, with 13 bases between them. TCRdb keeps only in-frame clones here, not all; method: immunoSEQ multiplex PCR. Here the sample spans fewer than 35,000 clones, nearly 97% being singletons. The sample taken for sequencing was CD4+ T cells from blood. This TCR was sampled from a human donor with juvenile idiopathic arthritis. The chain combines TRBV20-1 with TRBJ2-5; D possibly corresponds to TRBD2 (5 bases). The CDR3 DNA reads as TGCAGTGCCGAGAGGGAAGAGCAGTACTTC. It translates to CSAEREEQYF.